This paragraph covers one T cell receptor (beta chain) sequence. These data belong to a study of blood T cell repertoires in COVID-19. At the level of the study: Specimens from acute and convalescent COVID-19 originated in the United States, Italy and Spain. T cells, B-cell-depleted T cells, or PBMCs supplied cDNA or gDNA.

As processed by the authors: Amplified reference gene primers provided the basis for estimating nucleated cell counts. Repertoires were generated with immunoSEQ multiplex PCR, while TCRdb's copy carries only in-frame clones and drops some. V, J and clone size reflect that table, while D and trimming were determined from the DNA. Of 150,000 to 200,000 clones in the sample, more than 80% are singletons; the top ten hold around 8%. Germline V gene lookup returns CDR1 SGDLS and CDR2 YYNGEE. The CDR3 runs to 15 residues. The V and J ends lost 0 bases and 4 bases respectively, with 12 bases between them. This TCR derives from a woman aged 55-69 years with acute or convalescent COVID-19. The sample taken for sequencing was peripheral blood. The chain uses TRBV9 and TRBJ2-3; tentatively, D is TRBD1 (5 bases). CDR3 DNA sequence: TGTGCCAGCAGCGTAGAGGGGTTTGCCTCAGATACGCAGTATTTT. Its protein product is CASSVEGFASDTQYF.